This T cell receptor (beta chain) was identified during a study of cytomegalovirus exposure and HLA in healthy donors. Notes on the study in general: Altogether, 160 or so TCR beta chains were recorded as cytomegalovirus-associated. Sequencing had likely introduced a cluster of highly shared sequence variants as an artifact. One variant, a missense change in DCLRE1C, was linked in a later analysis to TCR beta V- and J-gene trimming.

As concerns this clone: The target antigen is unknown.

Among the donors, all were healthy bone marrow donors. The CDR3 length is 14 residues. Germline CDR1 reads LNHDA; CDR2 reads SQIVND (reference sequence). J lost 4 bases, V lost 4 bases, and 1 base had no gene match. PCR primers comprised 60 Vbeta and 13 Jbeta primers. Profiled with immunoSEQ multiplex PCR; TCRdb holds only in-frame clones, not every one. The sample records tens of thousands of clones, about two thirds being singletons. The sequencing sample was made of PBMCs. The TCR comes from a woman aged 40 to 50 in good health and CMV-seropositive. The chain employs TRBV19 and TRBJ1-5, with TRBD1 identical over 10 bases. CDR3 in amino acids: CASSRDRGNQPQHF. CDR3 bases: TGTGCCAGTAGTAGGGACAGGGGAAATCAGCCCCAGCATTTT.